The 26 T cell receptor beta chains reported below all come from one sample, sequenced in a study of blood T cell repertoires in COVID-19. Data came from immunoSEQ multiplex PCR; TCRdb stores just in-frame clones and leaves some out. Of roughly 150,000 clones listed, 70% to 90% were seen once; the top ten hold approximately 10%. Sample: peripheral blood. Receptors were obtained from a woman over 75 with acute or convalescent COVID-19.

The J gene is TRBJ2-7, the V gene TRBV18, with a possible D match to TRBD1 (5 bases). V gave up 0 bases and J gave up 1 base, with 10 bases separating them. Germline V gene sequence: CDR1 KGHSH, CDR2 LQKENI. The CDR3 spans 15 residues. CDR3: CASSPPSRASYEQYF. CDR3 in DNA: TGTGCCAGCTCACCACCGAGCAGGGCATCCTACGAGCAGTACTTC.

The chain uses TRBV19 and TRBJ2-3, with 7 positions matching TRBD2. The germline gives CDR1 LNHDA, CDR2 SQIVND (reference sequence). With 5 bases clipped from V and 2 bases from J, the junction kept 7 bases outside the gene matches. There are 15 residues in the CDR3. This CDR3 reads CASSRQRGNTDTQYF. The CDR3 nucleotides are TGTGCCAGTAGTCGCCAGCGGGGAAACACAGATACGCAGTATTTT.

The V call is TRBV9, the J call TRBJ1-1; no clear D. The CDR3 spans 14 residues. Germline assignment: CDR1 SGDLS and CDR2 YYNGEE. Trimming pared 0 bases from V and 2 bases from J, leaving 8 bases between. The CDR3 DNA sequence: TGTGCCAGCAGCGTAGTTTCGGGAAACACTGAAGCTTTCTTT. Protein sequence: CASSVVSGNTEAFF.

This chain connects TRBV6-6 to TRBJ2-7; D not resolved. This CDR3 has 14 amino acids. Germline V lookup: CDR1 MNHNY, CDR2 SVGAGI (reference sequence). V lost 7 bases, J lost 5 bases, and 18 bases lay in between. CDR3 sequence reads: CASIGKWATDEQYF. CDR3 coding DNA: TGTGCCAGCATCGGAAAGTGGGCCACGGACGAGCAGTACTTC.

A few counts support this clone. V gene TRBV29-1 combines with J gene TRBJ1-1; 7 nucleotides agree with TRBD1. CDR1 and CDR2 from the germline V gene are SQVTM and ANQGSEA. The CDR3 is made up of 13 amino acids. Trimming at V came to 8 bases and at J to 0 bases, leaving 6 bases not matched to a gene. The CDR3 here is CSTRQGLNTEAFF. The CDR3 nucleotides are TGCAGCACGAGACAGGGACTGAACACTGAAGCTTTCTTT. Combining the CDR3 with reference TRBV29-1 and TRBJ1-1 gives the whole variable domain SAVISQKPSRDICQRGTSLTIQCQVDSQVTMMFWYRQQPGQSLTLIATANQGSEATYESGFVIDKFPISRPNLTFSTLTVSNMSPEDSSIYLCSTRQGLNTEAFFGQGTRLTVV.

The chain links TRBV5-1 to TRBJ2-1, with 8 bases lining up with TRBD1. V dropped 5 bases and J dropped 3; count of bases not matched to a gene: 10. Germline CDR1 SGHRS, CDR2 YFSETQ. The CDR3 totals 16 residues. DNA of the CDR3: TGCGCCAGCAGACCGGCTACCGGGACAGGCTACAATGAGCAGTTCTTC. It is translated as CASRPATGTGYNEQFF.

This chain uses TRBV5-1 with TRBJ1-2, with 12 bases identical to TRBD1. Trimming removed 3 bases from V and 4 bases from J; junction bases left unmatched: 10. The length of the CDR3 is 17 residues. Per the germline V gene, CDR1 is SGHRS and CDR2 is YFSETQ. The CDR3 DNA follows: TGCGCCAGCAGCTCCTCCGGGACAGGGGGCGTCGGCTATGGCTACACCTTC. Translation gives CASSSSGTGGVGYGYTF.

As DNA, the CDR3 is TGTGCCAGCAGCGTAGAGCTAGGAAACACTGAAGCTTTCTTT. This encodes CASSVELGNTEAFF. The V call is TRBV9, the J call TRBJ1-1; D uncertain. The V gene's germline CDR1 is SGDLS and CDR2 YYNGEE. This CDR3 is 14 amino acids long. The germline V and J ends were trimmed by 0 bases and 2 bases, with 8 bases remaining between them.

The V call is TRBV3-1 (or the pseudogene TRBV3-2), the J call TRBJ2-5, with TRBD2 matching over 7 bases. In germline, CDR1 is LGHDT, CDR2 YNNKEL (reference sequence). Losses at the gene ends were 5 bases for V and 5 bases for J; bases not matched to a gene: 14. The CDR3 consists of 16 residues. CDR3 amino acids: CASSNRWTGGRETQYF. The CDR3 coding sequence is TGTGCCAGCAGCAACCGTTGGACGGGGGGTCGGGAGACCCAGTACTTC.

CDR3 region: CSVDGTGSGYGYTF. In DNA, the CDR3 is TGCAGCGTTGACGGGACAGGGTCTGGCTATGGCTACACCTTC. This chain connects TRBV29-1 to TRBJ1-2, with TRBD1 matching 9 bases. Germline V gene data show CDR1 as SQVTM and CDR2 as ANQGSEA. The length of the CDR3 is 14 residues. V was clipped by 3 bases and J by 4 bases; unmatched bases: 6.

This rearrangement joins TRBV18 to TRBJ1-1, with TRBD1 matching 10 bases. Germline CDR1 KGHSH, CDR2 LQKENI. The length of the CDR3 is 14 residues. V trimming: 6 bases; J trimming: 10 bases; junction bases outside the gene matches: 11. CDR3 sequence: CASSPTGGGRGAFF. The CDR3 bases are TGTGCCAGCTCCCCGACAGGGGGCGGTCGCGGAGCTTTCTTT.

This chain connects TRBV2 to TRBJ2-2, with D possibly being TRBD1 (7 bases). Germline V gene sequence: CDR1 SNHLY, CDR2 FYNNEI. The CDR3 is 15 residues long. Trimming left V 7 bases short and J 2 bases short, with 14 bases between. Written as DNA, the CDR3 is TGTGCCAGCATCGTGGAGGGGGCAAACACCGGGGAGCTGTTTTTT. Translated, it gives CASIVEGANTGELFF.

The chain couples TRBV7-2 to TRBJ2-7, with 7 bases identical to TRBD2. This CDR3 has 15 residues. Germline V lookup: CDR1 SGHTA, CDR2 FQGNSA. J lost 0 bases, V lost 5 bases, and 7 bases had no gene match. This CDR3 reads CASSPGGTISYEQYF. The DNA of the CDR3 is TGTGCCAGCAGCCCCGGGGGGACTATCTCCTACGAGCAGTACTTC.

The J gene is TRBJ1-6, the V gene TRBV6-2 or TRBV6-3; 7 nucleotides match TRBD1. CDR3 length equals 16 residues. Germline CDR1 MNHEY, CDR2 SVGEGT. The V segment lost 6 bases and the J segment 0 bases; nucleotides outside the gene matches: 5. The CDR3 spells CASSLQGSSYNSPLHF. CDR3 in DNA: TGTGCCAGCAGCCTACAGGGGAGCTCCTATAATTCACCCCTCCACTTT.

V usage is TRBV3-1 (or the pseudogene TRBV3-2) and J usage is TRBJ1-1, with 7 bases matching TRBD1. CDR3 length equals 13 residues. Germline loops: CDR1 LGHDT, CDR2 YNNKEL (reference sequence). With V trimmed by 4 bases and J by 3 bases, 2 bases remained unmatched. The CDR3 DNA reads TGTGCCAGCAGCCTTACAGGGGACACTGAAGCTTTCTTT. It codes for CASSLTGDTEAFF.

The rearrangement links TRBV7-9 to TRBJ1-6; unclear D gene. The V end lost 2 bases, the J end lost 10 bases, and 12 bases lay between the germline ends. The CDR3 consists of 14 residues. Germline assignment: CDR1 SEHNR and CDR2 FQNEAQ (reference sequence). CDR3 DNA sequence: TGTGCCAGCAGCTTATTTGAGGTCGGCTCACCCCTCCACTTT. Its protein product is CASSLFEVGSPLHF.

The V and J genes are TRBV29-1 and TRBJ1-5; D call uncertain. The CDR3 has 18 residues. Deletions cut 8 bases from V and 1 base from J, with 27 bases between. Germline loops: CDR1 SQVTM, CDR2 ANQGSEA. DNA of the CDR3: TGCAGCCCCCCCCACCTACGAATATCTCTCGTGAGCAATCAGCCCCAGCATTTT. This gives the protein CSPPHLRISLVSNQPQHF.

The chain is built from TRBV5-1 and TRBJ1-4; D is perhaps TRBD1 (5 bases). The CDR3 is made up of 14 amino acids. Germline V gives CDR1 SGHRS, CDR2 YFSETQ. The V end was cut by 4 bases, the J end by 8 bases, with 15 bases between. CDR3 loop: CASSAGREGEKLFF. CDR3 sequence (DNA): TGCGCCAGCAGCGCGGGAAGGGAGGGGGAAAAACTGTTTTTT.

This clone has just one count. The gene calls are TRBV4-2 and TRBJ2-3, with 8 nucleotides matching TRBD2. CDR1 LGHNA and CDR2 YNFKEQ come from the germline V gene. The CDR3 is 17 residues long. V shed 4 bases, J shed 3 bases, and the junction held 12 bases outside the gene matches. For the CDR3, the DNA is TGTGCCAGCAGCCTTACTTTTCAAGCGGGGGTGACAGATACGCAGTATTTT. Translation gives CASSLTFQAGVTDTQYF.

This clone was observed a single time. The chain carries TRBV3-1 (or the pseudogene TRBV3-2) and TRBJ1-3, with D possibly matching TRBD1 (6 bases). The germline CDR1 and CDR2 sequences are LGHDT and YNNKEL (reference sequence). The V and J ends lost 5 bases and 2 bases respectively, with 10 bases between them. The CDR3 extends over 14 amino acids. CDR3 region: CASSLGGAGNTIYF. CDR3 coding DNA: TGTGCCAGCAGCTTAGGGGGGGCTGGAAACACCATATATTTT.

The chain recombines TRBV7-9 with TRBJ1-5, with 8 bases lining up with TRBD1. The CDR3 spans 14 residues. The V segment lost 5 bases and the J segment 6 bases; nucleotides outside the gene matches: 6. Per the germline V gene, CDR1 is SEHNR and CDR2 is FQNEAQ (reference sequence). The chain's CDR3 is CASSRTGRRQPQHF. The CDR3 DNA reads TGTGCCAGCAGCCGGACAGGGAGGCGTCAGCCCCAGCATTTT.

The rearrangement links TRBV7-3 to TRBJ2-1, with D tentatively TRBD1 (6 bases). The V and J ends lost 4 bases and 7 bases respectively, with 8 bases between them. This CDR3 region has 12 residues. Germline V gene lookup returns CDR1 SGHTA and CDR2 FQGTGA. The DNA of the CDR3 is TGTGCCAGCAGCTCTACAGGGAATGAGCAGTTCTTC. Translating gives CASSSTGNEQFF.

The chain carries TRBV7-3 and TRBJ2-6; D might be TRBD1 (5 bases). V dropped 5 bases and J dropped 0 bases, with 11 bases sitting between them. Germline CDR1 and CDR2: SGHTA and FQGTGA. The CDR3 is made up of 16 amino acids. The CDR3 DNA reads TGTGCCAGCAGCACGCTGACAGCCTCTGGGGCCAACGTCCTGACTTTC. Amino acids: CASSTLTASGANVLTF.

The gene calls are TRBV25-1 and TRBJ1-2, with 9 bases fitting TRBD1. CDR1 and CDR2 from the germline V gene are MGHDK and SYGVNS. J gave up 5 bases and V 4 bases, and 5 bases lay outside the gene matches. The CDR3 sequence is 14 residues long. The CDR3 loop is CASSVTGGGYGYTF. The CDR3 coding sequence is TGTGCCAGCAGTGTTACAGGGGGCGGGTATGGCTACACCTTC.

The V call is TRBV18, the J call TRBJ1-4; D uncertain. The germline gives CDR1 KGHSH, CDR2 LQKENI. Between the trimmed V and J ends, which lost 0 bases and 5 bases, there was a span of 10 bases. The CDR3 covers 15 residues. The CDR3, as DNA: TGTGCCAGCTCACCACCTGACAATCCAAATGAAAAACTGTTTTTT. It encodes CASSPPDNPNEKLFF.

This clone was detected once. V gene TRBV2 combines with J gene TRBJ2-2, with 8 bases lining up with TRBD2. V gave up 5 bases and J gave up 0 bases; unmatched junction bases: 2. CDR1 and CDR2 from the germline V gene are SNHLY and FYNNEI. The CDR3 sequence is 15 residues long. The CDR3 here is CASSLTSANTGELFF. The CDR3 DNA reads TGTGCCAGCAGTTTGACTAGCGCGAACACCGGGGAGCTGTTTTTT.